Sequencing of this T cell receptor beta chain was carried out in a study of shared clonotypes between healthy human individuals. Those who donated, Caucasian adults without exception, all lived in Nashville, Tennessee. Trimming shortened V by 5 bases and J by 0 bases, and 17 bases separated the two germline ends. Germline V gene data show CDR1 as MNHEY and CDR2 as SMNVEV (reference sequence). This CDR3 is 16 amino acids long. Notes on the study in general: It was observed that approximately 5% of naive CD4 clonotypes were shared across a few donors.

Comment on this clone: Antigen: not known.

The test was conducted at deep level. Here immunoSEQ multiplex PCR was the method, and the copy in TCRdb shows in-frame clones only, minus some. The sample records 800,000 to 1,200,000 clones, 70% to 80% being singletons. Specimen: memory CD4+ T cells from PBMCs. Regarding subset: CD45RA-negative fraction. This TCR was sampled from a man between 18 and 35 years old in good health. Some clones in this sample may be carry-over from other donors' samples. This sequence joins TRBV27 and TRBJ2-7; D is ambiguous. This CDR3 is CASSRNPGPSSYEQYF. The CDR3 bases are TGTGCCAGCAGTCGAAACCCCGGGCCCAGCTCCTACGAGCAGTACTTC.